These 15 T cell receptor beta chains came from one sample sequenced in a study of blood T cell repertoires in COVID-19. Measured with immunoSEQ multiplex PCR; TCRdb has only the in-frame clones, and not every one. The data show approximately 31,000 clones, with roughly 92% seen just once and under 4.5% held by the top ten. The source material was peripheral blood. Receptor source: a man in his sixties with acute or convalescent COVID-19.

The CDR3 coding sequence is TGTGCCAGCTCACCGGGACTATTAGAGGTGGAGCTGTTTTTT. It encodes CASSPGLLEVELFF. The rearrangement joins TRBV18 to TRBJ2-2, with TRBD2 matching 7 bases. Per the germline V gene, CDR1 is KGHSH and CDR2 is LQKENI. The V segment lost 3 bases and the J segment 10 bases; nucleotides outside the gene matches: 8. The CDR3 has 14 amino acids.

This chain uses TRBV6-5 with TRBJ1-5; possible D gene TRBD1, 5 bases. The CDR3 spans 14 residues. Per the germline V gene, CDR1 is MNHEY and CDR2 is SVGAGI. Trimming shortened V by 6 bases and J by 5 bases, and 14 bases separated the two germline ends. CDR3 DNA sequence: TGTGCCAGCAGCCCCCGGGGGTCAGATCAGCCCCAGCATTTT. It encodes CASSPRGSDQPQHF.

The rearrangement links TRBV11-2 to TRBJ1-2; TRBD1 matches 10 bases. Germline V lookup: CDR1 SGHAT, CDR2 FQNNGV. The J segment lost 6 bases and the V segment lost 6 bases, leaving 7 bases of the junction unmatched. The CDR3 loop spans 14 amino acids. This CDR3 reads CASRRPGTGDGYTF. CDR3 nucleotides: TGTGCCAGCAGGCGACCCGGGACAGGGGATGGCTACACCTTC.

The V and J genes are TRBV6-4 and TRBJ1-2; no definite D call. Germline V gene data show CDR1 as MRHNA and CDR2 as SNTAGT. V was pared by 5 bases and J by 6 bases, with 16 bases between. The CDR3 totals 14 residues. The CDR3 DNA sequence: TGTGCCAGCAGTCTTTTCACGGGGTCTAATGGCTACACCTTC. It yields the protein CASSLFTGSNGYTF.

J is TRBJ2-3 and V is TRBV7-8, with 10 bases lining up with TRBD1. After removal of 5 bases from V and 5 bases from J, the junction contained 7 bases not matched to a gene. Germline CDR1 reads SGHVS; CDR2 reads FQNEAQ. The CDR3 loop spans 15 amino acids. The CDR3 DNA is TGTGCCAGCAGCGGCGGACAGGGGGAGTTAGATACGCAGTATTTT. Translated: CASSGGQGELDTQYF.

The chain recombines TRBV27 with TRBJ2-7; 7 nucleotides align to TRBD1. Germline V gene data show CDR1 as MNHEY and CDR2 as SMNVEV (reference sequence). Germline trimming cut 2 bases from V and 6 bases from J; bases unmatched to any gene: 7. The CDR3 contains 14 residues. CDR3 bases: TGTGCCAGCAGTTTAGACAGGGTAAGGGGCGAGCAGTACTTC. Protein: CASSLDRVRGEQYF.

This rearrangement joins TRBV24-1 to TRBJ2-3, with D perhaps TRBD1 (6 bases). Trimming removed 3 bases at V and 1 base at J, with 13 bases between. Germline CDR1 KGHDR, CDR2 SFDVKD. The CDR3 is 16 residues long. For the CDR3, the DNA is TGTGCCACCAGTGATCCTGGGGGCCAGCGCACAGATACGCAGTATTTT. Its translation: CATSDPGGQRTDTQYF.

The rearrangement joins TRBV5-1 to TRBJ1-2; a weak D match, TRBD1 (6 bases). The germline V gene has CDR1 SGHRS and CDR2 YFSETQ. The CDR3 sequence is 12 residues long. V gave up 2 bases and J gave up 7 bases, with 9 bases separating them. In DNA form, the CDR3 reads TGCGCCAGCAGCTTAGGGGGTCCTGGCTACACCTTC. This translates into CASSLGGPGYTF.

The genes are TRBV7-2 and TRBJ1-2, with 8 bases matching TRBD1. With 6 bases clipped from V and 3 bases from J, the junction kept 3 bases outside the gene matches. In germline, CDR1 is SGHTA, CDR2 FQGNSA. The CDR3 is 13 residues long. The CDR3 here is CASSQQGDYGYTF. CDR3 in DNA: TGTGCCAGCAGTCAACAGGGGGACTATGGCTACACCTTC.

The rearrangement joins TRBV5-1 to TRBJ2-1; TRBD2 aligns across 12 bases. Trimming cost V 3 bases and J 5 bases; bases outside gene matches: 3. The CDR3 extends over 15 amino acids. Germline V gene data show CDR1 as SGHRS and CDR2 as YFSETQ. For the CDR3, the DNA is TGCGCCAGCAGCTCATCTAGCGGGAGGGACAATGAGCAGTTCTTC. This translates into CASSSSSGRDNEQFF.

This clone was picked up a small number of times. V usage is TRBV27 and J usage is TRBJ1-1; maybe TRBD1 (5 bases). Germline lookup yields CDR1 MNHEY and CDR2 SMNVEV (reference sequence). V was shortened by 0 bases and J by 4 bases, with 18 bases between the two germline ends. The CDR3 is made up of 17 amino acids. CDR3 nucleotide sequence: TGTGCCAGCAGTTTATCGCCCCTGAAGGGGTATGGCACTGAAGCTTTCTTT. Its translation: CASSLSPLKGYGTEAFF.

The V call is TRBV27, the J call TRBJ1-2; a weak D match, TRBD1 (6 bases). V was trimmed by 0 bases and J by 5 bases, leaving 13 bases between them. The germline V gene encodes CDR1 MNHEY and CDR2 SMNVEV (reference sequence). The CDR3 has 15 amino acids. The CDR3 region is CASSLSAGQIYGYTF. The CDR3 region has the DNA TGTGCCAGCAGTTTATCGGCCGGACAGATATATGGCTACACCTTC.

J is TRBJ1-2 and V is TRBV5-1, with 7 nucleotides matching TRBD1. Germline V gene lookup returns CDR1 SGHRS and CDR2 YFSETQ. Unmatched junction bases numbered 3, after V lost 0 bases and J lost 4 bases. The CDR3 contains 14 residues. This chain's CDR3 is CASSLVRDSYGYTF. CDR3 nucleotides: TGCGCCAGCAGCTTGGTAAGGGACAGCTATGGCTACACCTTC.

V is TRBV4-1 and J is TRBJ2-1; 8 nucleotides agree with TRBD2. The CDR3 has 14 residues. Germline V gene lookup returns CDR1 MGHRA and CDR2 YSYEKL. J gave up 5 bases and V 4 bases, and 4 bases lay outside the gene matches. The DNA for the CDR3 is TGCGCCAGCAGCCCTCAACTAGCGGACAATGAGCAGTTCTTC. Translating gives CASSPQLADNEQFF.

The chain recombines TRBV5-5 with TRBJ1-4; D ambiguous. This CDR3 has 15 residues. V lost 5 bases and J 7 bases, leaving 18 bases between the germline ends. Looked up from germline, CDR1 is SGHKS and CDR2 is YYEKEE (reference sequence). This CDR3 is CASSLGPWRSEKLFF. In DNA, the CDR3 is TGTGCCAGCAGTCTCGGTCCTTGGAGGTCTGAAAAACTGTTTTTT.